The source of this T cell receptor (beta chain) is a study of blood T cell repertoires in COVID-19. Study-wide context: Collection of acute and convalescent COVID-19 samples took place in the United States, Italy and Spain. Nucleic acid was either cDNA or gDNA, and it came from T cells, B-cell-depleted T cells, or PBMCs.

The V gene lost 5 bases and the J gene lost 10 bases, with 12 bases spanning the gap. The CDR3 runs 12 residues. The germline gives CDR1 SGHNT, CDR2 YENEEA. Per the original methods: Scientists estimated how many nucleated cells there were by amplifying reference gene primers. Data came from immunoSEQ multiplex PCR; TCRdb stores just in-frame clones and leaves some out. Clonal size and the V and J genes are those of that table, whereas D and trimming came from the DNA. This sample yields about 46,000 clones, of which about 86% are seen a single time; around 1.4% belongs to the top ten. The chain recombines TRBV11-3 with TRBJ2-1; D is unclear. This TCR was sampled from a man between 60 and 75 years old with acute or convalescent COVID-19. Specimen: peripheral blood. CDR3 sequence reads: CASSDESWEQFF. The CDR3 DNA reads TGTGCCAGCAGCGATGAAAGCTGGGAGCAGTTCTTC.